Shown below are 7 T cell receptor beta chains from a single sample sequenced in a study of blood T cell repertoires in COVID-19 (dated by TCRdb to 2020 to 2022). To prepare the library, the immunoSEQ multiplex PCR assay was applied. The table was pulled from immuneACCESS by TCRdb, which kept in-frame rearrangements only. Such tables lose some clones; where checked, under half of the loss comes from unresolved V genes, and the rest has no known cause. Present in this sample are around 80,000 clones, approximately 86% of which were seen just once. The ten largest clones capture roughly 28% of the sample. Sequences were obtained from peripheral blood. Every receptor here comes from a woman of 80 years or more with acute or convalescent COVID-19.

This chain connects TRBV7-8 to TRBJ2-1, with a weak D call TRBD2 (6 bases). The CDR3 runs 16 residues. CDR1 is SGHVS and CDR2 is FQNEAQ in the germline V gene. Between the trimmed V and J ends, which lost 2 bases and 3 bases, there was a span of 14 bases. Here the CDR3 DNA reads TGTGCCAGCAGCTTAAACCGGGGGATCCTCTACAATGAGCAGTTCTTC. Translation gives CASSLNRGILYNEQFF.

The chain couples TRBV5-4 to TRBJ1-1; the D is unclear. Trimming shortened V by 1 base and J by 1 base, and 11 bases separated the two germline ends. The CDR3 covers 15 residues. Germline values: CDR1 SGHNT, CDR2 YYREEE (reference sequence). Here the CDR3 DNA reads TGTGCCAGCAGCTTGCAAGCGGGAGGGAACACTGAAGCTTTCTTT. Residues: CASSLQAGGNTEAFF.

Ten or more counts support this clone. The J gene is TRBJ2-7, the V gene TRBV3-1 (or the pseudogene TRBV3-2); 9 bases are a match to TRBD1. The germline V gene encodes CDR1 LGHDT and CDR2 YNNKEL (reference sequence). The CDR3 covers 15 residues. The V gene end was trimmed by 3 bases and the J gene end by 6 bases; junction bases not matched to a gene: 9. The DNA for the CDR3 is TGTGCCAGCAGCCAGCTTGGGGACAGGGTCAGCGAGCAGTACTTC. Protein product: CASSQLGDRVSEQYF.

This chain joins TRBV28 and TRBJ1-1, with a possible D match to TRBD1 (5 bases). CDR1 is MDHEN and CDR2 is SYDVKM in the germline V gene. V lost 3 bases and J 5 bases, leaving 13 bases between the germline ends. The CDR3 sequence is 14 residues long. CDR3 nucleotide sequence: TGTGCCAGCAGTTTGGGAGGGGTGAGAACTGAAGCTTTCTTT. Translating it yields CASSLGGVRTEAFF. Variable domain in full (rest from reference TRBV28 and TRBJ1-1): DVKVTQSSRYLVKRTGEKVFLECVQDMDHENMFWYRQDPGLGLRLIYFSYDVKMKEKGDIPEGYSVSREKKERFSLILESASTNQTSMYLCASSLGGVRTEAFFGQGTRLTVV.

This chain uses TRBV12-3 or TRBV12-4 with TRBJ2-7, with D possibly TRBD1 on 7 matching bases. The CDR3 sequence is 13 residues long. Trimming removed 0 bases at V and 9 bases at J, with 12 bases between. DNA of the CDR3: TGTGCCAGCAGTTTAGCGGGGGGACAGACGCAGTACTTC. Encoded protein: CASSLAGGQTQYF.

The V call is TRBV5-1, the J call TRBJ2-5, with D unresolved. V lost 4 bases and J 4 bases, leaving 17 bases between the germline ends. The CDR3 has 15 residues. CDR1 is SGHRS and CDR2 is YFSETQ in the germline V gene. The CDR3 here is CASSRGVSPGETQYF. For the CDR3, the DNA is TGCGCCAGCAGCCGTGGTGTATCCCCGGGAGAGACCCAGTACTTC.

CDR3 coding DNA: TGTGCCAGCAGTTCACCTAGCGCTCGAGGCAATGAGCAGTTCTTC. This sequence encodes CASSSPSARGNEQFF. The chain couples TRBV6-2 or TRBV6-3 to TRBJ2-1; D is perhaps TRBD2 (6 bases). This CDR3 has 15 residues. Germline CDR1 is MNHEY and CDR2 is SVGEGT. Trimming pared 4 bases from V and 6 bases from J, leaving 16 bases between.